The T cell receptor beta chain under discussion was sequenced for a study of shared clonotypes between healthy human individuals. The method was immunoSEQ multiplex PCR; TCRdb's version includes in-frame clones alone and lacks a portion of them. The table records about 710,000 clones, roughly two thirds of them present only once. This clone was seen a single time. The antigen is not known. Whole-study findings and limits: When compared with the clonotypes that were shared by all four sorted-subset donors, the non-shared clonotypes turned out to have lower generation probabilities.

Germline CDR1 is WNHNN and CDR2 is SYGVQD (reference sequence). V was pared by 4 bases and J by 9 bases, with 7 bases of the junction left unmatched. The CDR3 is 13 amino acids. The chain combines TRBV10-1 with TRBJ1-1; TRBD1 matches at 8 bases. The sequence was obtained from a woman aged 25 to 39 in good health. Input material: memory CD4+ T cells sorted from blood. As for subset: CD45RA-negative fraction. This CDR3 is CASSARQGIKAFF. The CDR3 nucleotides are TGCGCCAGCAGTGCAAGACAGGGGATAAAAGCTTTCTTT.